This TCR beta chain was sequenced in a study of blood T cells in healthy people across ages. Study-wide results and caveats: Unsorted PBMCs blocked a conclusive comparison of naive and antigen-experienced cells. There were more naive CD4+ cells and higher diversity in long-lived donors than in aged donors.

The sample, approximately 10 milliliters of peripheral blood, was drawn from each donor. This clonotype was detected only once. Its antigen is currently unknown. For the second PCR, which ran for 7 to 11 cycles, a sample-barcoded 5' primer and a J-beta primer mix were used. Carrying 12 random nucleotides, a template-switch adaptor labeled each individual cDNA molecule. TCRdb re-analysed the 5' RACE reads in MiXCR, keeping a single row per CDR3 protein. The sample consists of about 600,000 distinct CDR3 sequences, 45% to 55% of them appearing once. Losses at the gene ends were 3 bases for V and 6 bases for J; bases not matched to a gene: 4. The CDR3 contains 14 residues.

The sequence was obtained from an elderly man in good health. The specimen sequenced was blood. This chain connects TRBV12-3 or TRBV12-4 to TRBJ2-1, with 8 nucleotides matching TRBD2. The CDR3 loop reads CASSLGAGANEQFF. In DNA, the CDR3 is TGTGCCAGCAGTTTGGGAGCGGGGGCCAATGAGCAGTTCTTC.